This T cell receptor (beta chain) is drawn from a study of naive and memory T cell subsets. The study, taken as a whole, reports: Gini index rose across naive, CM, EM and EMRA in CD4 and CD8.

Points on this clonotype: Its antigen is not identified.

The beta constant-region primer was an equimolar mix of two oligonucleotides covering TRBC1 and TRBC2. From the UMI-ligation and nested PCR reads, TCRdb called clonotypes with MiXCR, one entry per CDR3 protein. The data show 140,000 to 150,000 distinct CDR3 sequences, about a sixth seen once. The germline V gene encodes CDR1 SGHTA and CDR2 FQGNSA. Trimming took 3 bases from V and 7 from J, leaving 9 bases between them. The CDR3 covers 12 residues. The origin of this receptor is a human donor in good health. Sequences were obtained from naive CD4+ T cells from blood. J is TRBJ2-5 and V is TRBV7-2; D uncertain. CDR3 DNA sequence: TGTGCCAGCAGCTTGGGCGTCGGGACCCAGTACTTC. Protein: CASSLGVGTQYF.